This T cell receptor beta chain was sequenced for a study of regulatory T cells in long-lasting Graves disease. Looking at the study overall: Treatment with antithyroid drugs for over 5 years, together with positive TSH receptor antibodies, meant persistent Graves' disease.

Study-level results: Authors noted too few samples as a limitation. There was favoring of TRBV28, TRBJ1-2 and TRBJ2-5 in persistent disease.

As for this clonotype: What it recognizes is unknown.

The V and J ends lost 0 bases and 6 bases respectively, with 6 bases between them. CDR1 is DFQATT and CDR2 is SNEGSKA in the germline V gene (reference sequence). This CDR3 comprises 11 residues. Time point here: persistent/refractory GD, antithyroid drugs over 5 years with positive TRAb. Extracted RNA from PBMCs served as the source of the TCR library. A volume of approximately 10 milliliters of peripheral blood was collected in EDTA tubes. Both iRepertoire HTBI primers and Arm-PCR of CDR3 regions were used to build the TCR beta libraries. TCRdb re-called the multiplex PCR reads through MiXCR, storing one row per CDR3 protein. Of approximately 470,000 distinct CDR3 sequences in the sample, less than 25% were seen once.

The chain combines TRBV20-1 with TRBJ2-7; no reliable D call. The material sequenced was peripheral blood mononuclear cells (PBMCs), taken when the disease was refractory, from a patient treated with antithyroid drugs. This TCR derives from a female donor with Graves disease. This CDR3 is CSAREGLEQYF. The CDR3 DNA reads as TGCAGTGCTAGAGAGGGTCTCGAGCAGTACTTC.